Given below is one TCR beta chain in context. The CDR3 spans 13 residues. Germline V lookup: CDR1 SQVTM, CDR2 ANQGSEA. Trimming at V came to 7 bases and at J to 2 bases, leaving 4 bases not matched to a gene. The data originate from a study of OX40 agonist ivuxolimab in advanced cancers. Data came from immunoSEQ multiplex PCR; TCRdb stores just in-frame clones and leaves some out. The data contain roughly 64,000 clones, 87% of them singletons. The source is an adult with an advanced solid tumor such as melanoma, head and neck, liver or kidney cancer. Sequences were derived from CD4+ or CD8+ T cells sorted from blood, sampled in a trial of the OX40 agonist ivuxolimab. The rearrangement joins TRBV29-1 to TRBJ2-3; 9 bases are a match to TRBD2. CDR3 sequence: CSERLAATDTQYF. CDR3 in DNA: TGCAGCGAAAGACTAGCGGCCACAGATACGCAGTATTTT.